This is a list of T cell receptor beta chains from one sample in a study of chemoradiotherapy in HPV16-positive cancers. Assay: immunoSEQ multiplex PCR; the TCRdb copy retains only in-frame clones and omits some. The table includes approximately 27,000 clones, about four fifths detected once. This sample comprised blood, obtained from a patient who underwent chemoradiotherapy. These receptors were obtained from a human donor with HPV-associated anogenital cancer. CDR3s include the opening cysteine and the closing phenylalanine or tryptophan. Each record gives: D gene, V gene, clone size, J gene, CDR3 DNA, CDR3 protein. D genes are given only for firm matches. The listing skips clone size in some rows; elsewhere it reads once, few, many or a size class.

NA,TRBV21-1,NA,TRBJ1-1,TGTGCCAGCAGCAAAGGGGAGGGGGGGTCTACATCTAACACTGAAGCTTTCTTT,CASSKGEGGSTSNTEAFF
TRBD2,TRBV10-3,NA,TRBJ2-3,TGTGCCATCAGTGACCAAGCGGGGGAGATCACAGATACGCAGTATTTT,CAISDQAGEITDTQYF
TRBD1,TRBV5-1,NA,TRBJ1-1,TGCGCCAGCAGCTTGGCCGGGGCAGGGGGAACTGAAGCTTTCTTT,CASSLAGAGGTEAFF
NA,TRBV2,NA,TRBJ1-4,TGTGCCAGCAGTCCGGAAAGTGGGGATCGCAATGAAAAACTGTTTTTT,CASSPESGDRNEKLFF
TRBD2,TRBV7-3,NA,TRBJ2-2,TGTGCCAGCAGCTTAATAGCGGGGGTTACCTACACCGGGGAGCTGTTTTTT,CASSLIAGVTYTGELFF
NA,TRBV6-1,NA,TRBJ1-1,TGTGCCAGCAGACCAAATCCTCAGGGCTCTGAAGCTTTCTTT,CASRPNPQGSEAFF
NA,TRBV7-9,once,TRBJ2-3,TGTGCCAGCAGCCGCGGGACGACAGATACGCAGTATTTT,CASSRGTTDTQYF
NA,TRBV2,few,TRBJ1-1,TGTGCCAGCACATTACAATTGGTCACTGAAGCTTTCTTT,CASTLQLVTEAFF
TRBD2,TRBV30,NA,TRBJ2-2,TGTGCCTGGGATAAGCCCGGGGCTAGCGGGACCACCGGGGAGCTGTTTTTT,CAWDKPGASGTTGELFF
NA,TRBV2,few,TRBJ1-4,TGTGCCAGCAGACCTGGGACGGTTGCAACTAATGAAAAACTGTTTTTT,CASRPGTVATNEKLFF
NA,TRBV4-2,NA,TRBJ2-3,TGTGCCAGCAGCCAAGAAGAGGTGGTCACAGATACGCAGTATTTT,CASSQEEVVTDTQYF
NA,TRBV27,NA,TRBJ1-5,TGTGCCAGCAGGCCCCTAGGGGTAGATAGTCAGCCCCAGCATTTT,CASRPLGVDSQPQHF
NA,TRBV28,NA,TRBJ2-7,TGTGCCAGCAGCCGGGGACACGACTACGAGCAGTACTTC,CASSRGHDYEQYF
NA,TRBV5-4,NA,TRBJ1-2,TGTGCCAGCAGCCTACAGGCAGGGGCTAACTATGGCTACACCTTC,CASSLQAGANYGYTF
NA,TRBV7-9,NA,TRBJ2-2,TGTGCCAGCAGCCATCAAACAGGGATCCCCGGGGAGCTGTTTTTT,CASSHQTGIPGELFF
NA,TRBV7-5,NA,TRBJ1-2,TGTGTCAGAATTAATCCGGGACGCTTCTATGGCTACACCTTC,CVRINPGRFYGYTF
NA,TRBV9,NA,TRBJ2-1,TGTGCCAGCAGCGTAGAGGTACTGGGGCCGCCGGATTACAATGAGCAGTTCTTC,CASSVEVLGPPDYNEQFF
NA,TRBV5-5,NA,TRBJ1-1,TGTGCCAGCAGCTTGTCCTCGTCGGGTAACACTGAAGCTTTCTTT,CASSLSSSGNTEAFF
NA,TRBV10-2,NA,TRBJ2-3,TGCGCCAGCAGTGTATTAAGTAACACAGATACGCAGTATTTT,CASSVLSNTDTQYF
NA,TRBV19,NA,TRBJ1-5,TGTGCCAGTCAGTATGGGAATCAGCCCCAGCATTTT,CASQYGNQPQHF
NA,TRBV30,NA,TRBJ2-1,TGTGCCTGGAGTGAGGGCTACAATGAGCAGTTCTTC,CAWSEGYNEQFF
NA,TRBV2,few,TRBJ2-5,TGTGCCAGCAGTCCCCTCCCTCAGACCCAGTACTTC,CASSPLPQTQYF
TRBD2,TRBV7-3,NA,TRBJ2-3,TGTGCCAGCAGCGCCGGGGGGATCACAGATACGCAGTATTTT,CASSAGGITDTQYF
TRBD1,TRBV4-1,NA,TRBJ2-1,TGCGCCAGCAGCCAAGTCATGAATTTGGGGACAGACTCCTACAATGAGCAGTTCTTC,CASSQVMNLGTDSYNEQFF
NA,TRBV7-6,NA,TRBJ1-2,TGTGCCAGCAGCGTTGGACAGTTCCCCTATGGCTACACCTTC,CASSVGQFPYGYTF
TRBD1,TRBV19,NA,TRBJ1-2,TGTGCCAGTAGTGACCTCTTGACAGGGCCTAACTATGGCTACACCTTC,CASSDLLTGPNYGYTF
TRBD1,TRBV6-6,NA,TRBJ1-5,TGTGCCAGCAGCTCTTCCGAGGGGGCGATCAATCAGCCCCAGCATTTT,CASSSSEGAINQPQHF
TRBD2,TRBV14,NA,TRBJ2-1,TGTGCCAGCAGCCCTAGACTAGCGGGGGGAATAAATGAGCAGTTCTTC,CASSPRLAGGINEQFF
TRBD1,TRBV6-5,NA,TRBJ1-1,TGTGCCAGCAGCCCGGACAGGGGTGTGGCCACTGAAGCTTTCTTT,CASSPDRGVATEAFF
NA,TRBV4-2,NA,TRBJ1-1,TGTGCCAGCAGCCGTACGGGGAACACTGAAGCTTTCTTT,CASSRTGNTEAFF
NA,TRBV6-1,NA,TRBJ2-7,TGTGCCGGGGGATACACGGGGATCGGGACCGGCGAGCAGTACTTC,CAGGYTGIGTGEQYF
NA,TRBV5-1,NA,TRBJ2-1,TGCGCCAGCAGCTTGAAGGACCTAGGAAATGAGCAGTTCTTC,CASSLKDLGNEQFF
NA,TRBV15,NA,TRBJ1-2,TGTGCCACCAGCATAACCGGGACCAGCTATGGCTACACCTTC,CATSITGTSYGYTF
NA,TRBV29-1,NA,TRBJ1-1,TGCAGCGTCTCCATCAAGCGGAACACTGAAGCTTTCTTT,CSVSIKRNTEAFF
NA,TRBV11-2,NA,TRBJ2-3,TGTGCCAGCAGCTTAGATCAGGGGGGGCCGTTCACAGATACGCAGTATTTT,CASSLDQGGPFTDTQYF
NA,TRBV7-9,NA,TRBJ1-5,TGTGCCAGCAGCCTCGACGAAACAGGGTACCAGCCCCAGCATTTT,CASSLDETGYQPQHF
TRBD1,TRBV5-1,NA,TRBJ1-2,TGCGCCAGCACCATTACGACAGGGGATCAGGGCTACACCTTC,CASTITTGDQGYTF